This T cell receptor beta chain was profiled in a study of read filtering for tumor transcriptome and immune sequencing. From about 400 ng of RNA, a library with molecular barcoded alpha/delta and beta/gamma adaptors was made. TCRdb passed the reads through MiXCR, listing each CDR3 protein once. Of about 35,000 distinct CDR3 sequences listed, roughly an eighth are singletons. Germline V CDR1 and CDR2: SGDLS, YYNGEE. This CDR3 is built from 17 residues. V was clipped by 5 bases and J by 2 bases, with 21 bases between them. Sequencing input: a population of CD138-negative cells sorted from bone marrow. The gene calls are TRBV9 and TRBJ2-3; either TRBD1 or TRBD2 may fit D (5 bases each). The sequence derives from a donor at least 40 years old with multiple myeloma. The CDR3, as DNA: TGTGCCAGCAGTCCCGCCCGGGACGGTCGTCACACAGATACGCAGTATTTT. It codes for CASSPARDGRHTDTQYF.